This passage covers 7 T cell receptor beta chains from one sample sequenced in a study of glioma-infiltrating T cells after dendritic cell vaccination. Here immunoSEQ multiplex PCR was the method, and the copy in TCRdb shows in-frame clones only, minus some. The data show approximately 100,000 clones, 75% to 85% seen once. This specimen was blood, taken before dendritic cell vaccination. The source is a human donor with glioblastoma.

The chain is built from TRBV4-1 and TRBJ2-7; TRBD2 is a possible D gene (5 bases). Germline CDR1 and CDR2: MGHRA and YSYEKL. With 2 bases removed from V and 4 bases from J, the gap between germline ends came to 12 bases. The CDR3 contains 14 residues. The CDR3 DNA sequence: TGCGCCAGCAGCCAATTGCCTAGCCAATACGAGCAGTACTTC. Amino acid sequence: CASSQLPSQYEQYF.

This clone was seen a few times. One end of the junction fails to match germline, which may point to a read error. The chain has TRBV12-5 and TRBJ1-1, with D perhaps TRBD1 (5 bases). CDR1 and CDR2 from the germline V gene are LGHNT and FRNRAP. This CDR3 spans 13 amino acids. CDR3 protein: CASGLVPGRANEF. The CDR3, as DNA: TGTGCTAGTGGTTTGGTACCTGGCAGGGCAAATGAATTT.

The chain recombines TRBV2 with TRBJ2-1, with 12 nucleotides matching TRBD2. Germline V gene lookup returns CDR1 SNHLY and CDR2 FYNNEI. V gave up 6 bases and J gave up 6 bases; unmatched junction bases: 6. This CDR3 region has 15 residues. The CDR3 coding sequence is TGTGCCAGCAGCCCTAGCGGGAGGGCCGGCAATGAGCAGTTCTTC. This translates into CASSPSGRAGNEQFF.

The chain recombines TRBV27 with TRBJ1-5; no clear D gene. Trimming took 6 bases from V and 5 from J, leaving 11 bases between them. The CDR3 is made up of 13 amino acids. Germline V CDR1 and CDR2: MNHEY, SMNVEV (reference sequence). The CDR3 bases are TGTGCCAGCAGAATGGAGGAATATCAGCCCCAGCATTTT. This encodes CASRMEEYQPQHF.

V and J are TRBV19 and TRBJ1-6; 8 positions agree with TRBD1. Germline V gene sequence: CDR1 LNHDA, CDR2 SQIVND (reference sequence). The CDR3 runs 21 residues. The J segment lost 0 bases and the V segment lost 5 bases, leaving 18 bases of the junction unmatched. The CDR3 DNA reads as TGTGCCAGTAGTCGTAGGGGACACAGGGGGACTTCAAGCTCCTATAATTCACCCCTCCACTTT. This translates into CASSRRGHRGTSSSYNSPLHF.

This clone was observed once. J is TRBJ2-7 and V is TRBV18; 7 bases line up with TRBD1. The V and J ends lost 2 bases and 3 bases, in that order; junction bases with no gene match: 4. CDR1 and CDR2 from the germline V gene are KGHSH and LQKENI. The CDR3 has 14 residues. In DNA form, the CDR3 reads TGTGCCAGCTCACCATCACAGGGGATCTACGAGCAGTACTTC. It translates to CASSPSQGIYEQYF.

This clone was seen a handful of times. The chain couples TRBV10-3 to TRBJ1-1; a weak D match, TRBD1 (6 bases). CDR1 is ENHRY, CDR2 SYGVKD, per germline. V was cut by 8 bases and J by 0 bases, with 13 bases left in between. There are 14 residues in the CDR3. CDR3 in DNA: TGTGCCATCTCCACGGGGGGCCTGAACACTGAAGCTTTCTTT. Its protein is CAISTGGLNTEAFF.